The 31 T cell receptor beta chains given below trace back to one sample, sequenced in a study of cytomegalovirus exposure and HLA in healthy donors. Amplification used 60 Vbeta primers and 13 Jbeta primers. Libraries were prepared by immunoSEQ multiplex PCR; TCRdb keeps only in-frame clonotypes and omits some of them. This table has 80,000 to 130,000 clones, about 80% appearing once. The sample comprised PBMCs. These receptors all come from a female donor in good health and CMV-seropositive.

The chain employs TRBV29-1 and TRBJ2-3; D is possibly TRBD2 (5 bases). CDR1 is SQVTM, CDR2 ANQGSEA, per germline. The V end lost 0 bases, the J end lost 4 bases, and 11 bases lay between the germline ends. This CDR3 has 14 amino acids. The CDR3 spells CSVEEMRAPDTQYF. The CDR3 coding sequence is TGCAGCGTTGAAGAAATGCGGGCCCCAGATACGCAGTATTTT.

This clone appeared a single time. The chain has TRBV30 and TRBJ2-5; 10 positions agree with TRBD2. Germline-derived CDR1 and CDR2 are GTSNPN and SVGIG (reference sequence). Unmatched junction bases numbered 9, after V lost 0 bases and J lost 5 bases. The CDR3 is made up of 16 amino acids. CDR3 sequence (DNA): TGTGCCTGGAGTGTAAGGCTAGCGGGAGTCAGTGAGACCCAGTACTTC. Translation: CAWSVRLAGVSETQYF.

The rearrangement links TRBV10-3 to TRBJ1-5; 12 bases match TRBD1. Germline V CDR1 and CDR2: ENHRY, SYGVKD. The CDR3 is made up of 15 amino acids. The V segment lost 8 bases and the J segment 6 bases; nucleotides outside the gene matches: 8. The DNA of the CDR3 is TGTGCCATCGGCGGGACAGGGGGCGAGGGTCAGCCCCAGCATTTT. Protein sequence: CAIGGTGGEGQPQHF.

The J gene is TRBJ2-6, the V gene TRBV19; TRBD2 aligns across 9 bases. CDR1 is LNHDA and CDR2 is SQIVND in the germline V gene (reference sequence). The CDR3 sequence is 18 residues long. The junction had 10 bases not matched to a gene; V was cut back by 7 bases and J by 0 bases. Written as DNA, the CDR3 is TGTGCCAGTACCGACAGGACTAGCGTTCACTCTGGGGCCAACGTCCTGACTTTC. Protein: CASTDRTSVHSGANVLTF.

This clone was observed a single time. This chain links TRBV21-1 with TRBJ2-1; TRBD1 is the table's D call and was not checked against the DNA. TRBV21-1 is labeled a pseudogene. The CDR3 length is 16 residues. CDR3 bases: TGTGCCAGCAGCAAAACCCGGGACAGGGAGTTCCATGAGCAGTTCTTC. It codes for CASSKTRDREFHEQFF.

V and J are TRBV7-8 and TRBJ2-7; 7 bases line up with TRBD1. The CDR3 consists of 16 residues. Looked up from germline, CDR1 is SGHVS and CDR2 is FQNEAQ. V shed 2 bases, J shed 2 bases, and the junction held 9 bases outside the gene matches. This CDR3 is CASSLNPGQITYEQYF. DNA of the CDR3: TGTGCCAGCAGCTTAAATCCGGGACAGATTACCTACGAGCAGTACTTC.

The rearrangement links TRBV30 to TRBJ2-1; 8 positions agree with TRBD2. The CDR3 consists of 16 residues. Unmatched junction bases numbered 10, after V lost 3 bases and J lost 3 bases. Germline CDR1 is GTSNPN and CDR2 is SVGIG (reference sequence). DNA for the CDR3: TGTGCCTGGAGCTGGTCACAAGCGGGAGTCTACAATGAGCAGTTCTTC. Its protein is CAWSWSQAGVYNEQFF.

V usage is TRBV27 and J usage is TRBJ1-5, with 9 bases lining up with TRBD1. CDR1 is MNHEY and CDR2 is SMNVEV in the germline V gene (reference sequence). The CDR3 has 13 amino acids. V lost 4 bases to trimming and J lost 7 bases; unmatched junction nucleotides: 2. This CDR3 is CASSYRGPQPQHF. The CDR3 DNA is TGTGCCAGCAGTTACAGGGGGCCCCAGCCCCAGCATTTT.

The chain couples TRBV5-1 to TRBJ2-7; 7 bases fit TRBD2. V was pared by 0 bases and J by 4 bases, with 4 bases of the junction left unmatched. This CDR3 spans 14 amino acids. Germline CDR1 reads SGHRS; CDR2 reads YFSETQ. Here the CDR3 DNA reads TGCGCCAGCAGCTTGGAAGGCGGGAGTTACGAGCAGTACTTC. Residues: CASSLEGGSYEQYF.

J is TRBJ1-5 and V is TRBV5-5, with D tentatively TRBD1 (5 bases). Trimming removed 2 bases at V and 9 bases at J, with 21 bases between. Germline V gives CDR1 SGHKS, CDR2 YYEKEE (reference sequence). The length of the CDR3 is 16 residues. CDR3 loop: CASSFPRWGLHGPQHF. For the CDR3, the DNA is TGTGCCAGCAGCTTTCCCAGGTGGGGACTCCACGGGCCCCAGCATTTT.

The CDR3 DNA reads as TGTGCCAGTAGTATTCCGGGGACGGGAGTCTATGGCTACACCTTC. Translation: CASSIPGTGVYGYTF. This chain joins TRBV19 and TRBJ1-2; a weak D match, TRBD1 (5 bases). Trimming cost V 3 bases and J 4 bases, with 15 bases left between them. CDR1 LNHDA and CDR2 SQIVND come from the germline V gene (reference sequence). CDR3 length: 15 amino acids. The full variable domain, rest sourced from reference TRBV19 and TRBJ1-2, is DGGITQSPKYLFRKEGQNVTLSCEQNLNHDAMYWYRQDPGQGLRLIYYSQIVNDFQKGDIAEGYSVSREKKESFPLTVTSAQKNPTAFYLCASSIPGTGVYGYTFGSGTRLTVV.

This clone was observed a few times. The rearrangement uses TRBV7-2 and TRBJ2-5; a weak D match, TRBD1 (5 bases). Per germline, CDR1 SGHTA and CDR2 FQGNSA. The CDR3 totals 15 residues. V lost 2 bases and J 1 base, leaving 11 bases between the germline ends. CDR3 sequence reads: CASSLRRQFQETQYF. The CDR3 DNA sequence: TGTGCCAGCAGCTTACGGAGACAGTTCCAAGAGACCCAGTACTTC.

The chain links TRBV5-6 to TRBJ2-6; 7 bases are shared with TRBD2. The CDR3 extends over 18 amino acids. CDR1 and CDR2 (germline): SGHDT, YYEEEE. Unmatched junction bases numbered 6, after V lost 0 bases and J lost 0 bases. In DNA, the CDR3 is TGTGCCAGCAGCTTGGTGGGCGGGGGAATCTCTGGGGCCAACGTCCTGACTTTC. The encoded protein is CASSLVGGGISGANVLTF.

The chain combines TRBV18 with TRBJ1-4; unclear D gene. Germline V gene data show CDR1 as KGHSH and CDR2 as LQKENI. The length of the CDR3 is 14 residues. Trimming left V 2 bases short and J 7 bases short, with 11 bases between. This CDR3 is CASSPTASGEKLFF. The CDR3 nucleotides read TGTGCCAGCTCACCAACGGCGTCGGGTGAAAAACTGTTTTTT.

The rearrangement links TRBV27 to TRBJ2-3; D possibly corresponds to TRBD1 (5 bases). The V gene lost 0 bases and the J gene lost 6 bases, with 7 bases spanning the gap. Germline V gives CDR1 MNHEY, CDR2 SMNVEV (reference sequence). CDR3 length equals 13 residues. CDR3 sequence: CASSLSPGDTQYF. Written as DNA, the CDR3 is TGTGCCAGCAGTTTATCGCCAGGGGATACGCAGTATTTT.

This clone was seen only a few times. The CDR3 sequence: CASSPGQGADTQYF. CDR3 DNA sequence: TGTGCCAGCAGCCCTGGACAGGGGGCGGATACGCAGTATTTT. The chain carries TRBV11-3 and TRBJ2-3, with 11 bases matching TRBD1. From germline, CDR1 is SGHNT and CDR2 YENEEA. With 5 bases clipped from V and 6 bases from J, the junction kept 4 bases outside the gene matches. The CDR3 is made up of 14 amino acids.

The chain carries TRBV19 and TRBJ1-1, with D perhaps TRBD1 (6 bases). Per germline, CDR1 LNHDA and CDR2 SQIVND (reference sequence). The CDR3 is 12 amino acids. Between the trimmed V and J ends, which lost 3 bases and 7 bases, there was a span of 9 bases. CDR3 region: CASSIGQLEAFF. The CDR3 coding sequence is TGTGCCAGTAGTATCGGACAGCTTGAAGCTTTCTTT.

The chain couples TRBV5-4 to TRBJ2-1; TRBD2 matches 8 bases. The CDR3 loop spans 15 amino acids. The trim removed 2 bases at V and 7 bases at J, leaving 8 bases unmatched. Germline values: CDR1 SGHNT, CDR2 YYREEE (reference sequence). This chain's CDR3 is CASSFPGGARNEQFF. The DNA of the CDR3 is TGTGCCAGCAGCTTCCCCGGGGGGGCGCGAAATGAGCAGTTCTTC.

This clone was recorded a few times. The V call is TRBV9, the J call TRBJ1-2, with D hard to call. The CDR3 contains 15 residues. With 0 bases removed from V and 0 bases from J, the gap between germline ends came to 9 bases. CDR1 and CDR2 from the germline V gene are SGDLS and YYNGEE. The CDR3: CASSVGGQANYGYTF. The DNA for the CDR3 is TGTGCCAGCAGCGTAGGTGGGCAGGCTAACTATGGCTACACCTTC.

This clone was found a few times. CDR3 bases: TGTGCCAGCAGCTTGGCGGGCGGGGCCAACACCGGGGAGCTGTTTTTT. Translation gives CASSLAGGANTGELFF. This sequence joins TRBV5-5 and TRBJ2-2, with D possibly matching TRBD2 (6 bases). The ends were cut back, 0 bases at V and 2 bases at J, with 11 bases in the middle. CDR3 length: 16 residues. The germline CDR1 and CDR2 sequences are SGHKS and YYEKEE (reference sequence).

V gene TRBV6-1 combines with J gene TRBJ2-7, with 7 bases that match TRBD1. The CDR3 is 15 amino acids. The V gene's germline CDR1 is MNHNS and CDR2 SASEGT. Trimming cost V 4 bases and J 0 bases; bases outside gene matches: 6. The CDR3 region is CASSARQGSSYEQYF. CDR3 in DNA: TGTGCCAGCAGTGCGAGACAGGGTAGCTCCTACGAGCAGTACTTC.

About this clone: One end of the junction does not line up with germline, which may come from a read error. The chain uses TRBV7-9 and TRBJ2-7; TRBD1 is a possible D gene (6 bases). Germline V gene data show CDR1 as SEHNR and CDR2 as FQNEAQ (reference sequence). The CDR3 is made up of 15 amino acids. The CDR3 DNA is TGTTCCAGCAGCCCCTATGAGGACAGTCGGAGGGAGCAGTACTTC. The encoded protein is CSSSPYEDSRREQYF.

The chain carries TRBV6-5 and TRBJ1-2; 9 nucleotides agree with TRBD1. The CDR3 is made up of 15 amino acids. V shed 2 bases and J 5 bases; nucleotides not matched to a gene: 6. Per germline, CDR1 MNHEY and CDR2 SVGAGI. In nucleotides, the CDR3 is TGTGCCAGCAGTTACAGGACAGGGGTGGGGTATGGCTACACCTTC. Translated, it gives CASSYRTGVGYGYTF.

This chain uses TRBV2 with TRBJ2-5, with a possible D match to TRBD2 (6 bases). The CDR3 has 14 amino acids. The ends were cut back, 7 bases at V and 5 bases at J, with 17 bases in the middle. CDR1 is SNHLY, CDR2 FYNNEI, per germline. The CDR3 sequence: CASKRLANRETQYF. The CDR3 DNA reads TGTGCCAGCAAGAGGCTAGCGAACAGGGAGACCCAGTACTTC.

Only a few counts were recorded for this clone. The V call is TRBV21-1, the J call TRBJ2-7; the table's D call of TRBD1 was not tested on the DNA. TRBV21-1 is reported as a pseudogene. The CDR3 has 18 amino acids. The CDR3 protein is CASNRQPSSAVWPYEQYF. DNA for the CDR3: TGTGCCAGCAATCGACAGCCATCCTCGGCCGTCTGGCCCTACGAGCAGTACTTC.

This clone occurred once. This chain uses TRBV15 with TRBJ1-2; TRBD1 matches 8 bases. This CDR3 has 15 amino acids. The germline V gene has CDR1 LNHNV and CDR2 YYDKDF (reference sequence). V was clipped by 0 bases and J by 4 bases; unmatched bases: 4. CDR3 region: CATSRDGQGGYGYTF. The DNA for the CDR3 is TGTGCCACCAGCAGAGACGGACAGGGAGGCTATGGCTACACCTTC.

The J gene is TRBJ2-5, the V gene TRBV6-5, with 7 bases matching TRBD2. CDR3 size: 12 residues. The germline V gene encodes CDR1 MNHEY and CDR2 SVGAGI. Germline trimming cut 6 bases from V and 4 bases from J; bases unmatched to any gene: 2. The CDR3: CASSGTTETQYF. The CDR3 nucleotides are TGTGCCAGCAGCGGGACTACAGAGACCCAGTACTTC.

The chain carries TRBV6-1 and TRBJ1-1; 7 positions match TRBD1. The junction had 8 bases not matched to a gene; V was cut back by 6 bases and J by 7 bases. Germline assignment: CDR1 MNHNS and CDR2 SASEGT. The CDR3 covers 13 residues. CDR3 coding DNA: TGTGCCAGCAGCGTGGGGCAGGGGGTTGAAGCTTTCTTT. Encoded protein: CASSVGQGVEAFF.

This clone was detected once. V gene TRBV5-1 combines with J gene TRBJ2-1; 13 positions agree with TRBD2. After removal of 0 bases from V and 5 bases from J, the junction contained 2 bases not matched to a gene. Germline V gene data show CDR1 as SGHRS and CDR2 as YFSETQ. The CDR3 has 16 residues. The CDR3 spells CASSLGGLAGNNEQFF. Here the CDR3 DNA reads TGCGCCAGCAGCTTGGGGGGACTAGCGGGAAACAATGAGCAGTTCTTC.

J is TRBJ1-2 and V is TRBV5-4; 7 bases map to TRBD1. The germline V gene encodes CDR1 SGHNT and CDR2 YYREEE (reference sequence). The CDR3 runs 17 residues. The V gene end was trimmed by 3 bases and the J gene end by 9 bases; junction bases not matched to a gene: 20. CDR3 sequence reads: CASSSGQNNRPYGSYTF. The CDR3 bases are TGTGCCAGCAGCTCGGGACAGAACAATAGACCATATGGAAGCTACACCTTC.

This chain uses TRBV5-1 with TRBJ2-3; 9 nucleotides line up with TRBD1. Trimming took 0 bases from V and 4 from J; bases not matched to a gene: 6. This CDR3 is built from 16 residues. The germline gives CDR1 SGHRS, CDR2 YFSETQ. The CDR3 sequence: CASSLAGTGFSDTQYF. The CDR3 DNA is TGCGCCAGCAGCTTGGCCGGGACAGGGTTTTCAGATACGCAGTATTTT.